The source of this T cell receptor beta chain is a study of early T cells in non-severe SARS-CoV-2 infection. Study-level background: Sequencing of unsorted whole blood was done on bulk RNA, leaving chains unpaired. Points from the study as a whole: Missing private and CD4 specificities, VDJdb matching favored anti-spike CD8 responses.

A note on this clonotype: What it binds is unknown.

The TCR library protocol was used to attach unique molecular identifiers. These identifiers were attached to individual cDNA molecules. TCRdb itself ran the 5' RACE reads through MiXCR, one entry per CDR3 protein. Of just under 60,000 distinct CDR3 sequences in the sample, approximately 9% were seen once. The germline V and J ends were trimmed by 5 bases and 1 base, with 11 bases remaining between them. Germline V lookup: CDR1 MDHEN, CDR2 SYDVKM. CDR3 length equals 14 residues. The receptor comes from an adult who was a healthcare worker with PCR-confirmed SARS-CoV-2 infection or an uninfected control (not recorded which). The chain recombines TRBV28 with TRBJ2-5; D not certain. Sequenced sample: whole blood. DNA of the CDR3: TGTGCCAGCAGTCCCTTGGGCCCCCAAGAGACCCAGTACTTC. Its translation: CASSPLGPQETQYF.